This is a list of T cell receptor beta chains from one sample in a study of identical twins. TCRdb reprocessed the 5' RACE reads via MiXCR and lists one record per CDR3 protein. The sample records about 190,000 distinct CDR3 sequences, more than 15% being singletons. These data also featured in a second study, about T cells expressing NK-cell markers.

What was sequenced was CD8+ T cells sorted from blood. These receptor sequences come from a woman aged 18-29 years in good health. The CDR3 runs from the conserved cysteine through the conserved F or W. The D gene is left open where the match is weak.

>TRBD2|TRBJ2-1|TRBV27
CASSLMSSGSNEQFF
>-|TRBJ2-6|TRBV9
CASSVRTDSGANVLTF
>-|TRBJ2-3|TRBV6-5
CASSSPRVATDTQYF
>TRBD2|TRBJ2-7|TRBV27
CASSLSTLAGVSEQYF
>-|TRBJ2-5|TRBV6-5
CASSSLRTAQETQYF
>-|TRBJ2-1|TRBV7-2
CASSLVLNPHYNEQFF
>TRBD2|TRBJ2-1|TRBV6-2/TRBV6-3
CASSYSGGRNEQFF
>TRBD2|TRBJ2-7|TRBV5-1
CASSPRGGSHEQYF
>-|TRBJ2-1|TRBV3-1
CASSQDLPPPWYRVQFF
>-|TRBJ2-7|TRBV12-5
CASGLGQAYEQYF
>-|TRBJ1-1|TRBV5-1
CASRMNRLGNTEAFF
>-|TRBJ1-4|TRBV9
CASSPGGDEKLFF
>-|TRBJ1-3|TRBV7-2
CASSLALADTIYF